The present T cell receptor beta chain was sequenced within a study of shared clonotypes between healthy human individuals. Study information: The study enrolled a couple of women and three men aged 18 to 49. Per donor, CD8 memory used one plate, CD8 naive used two, CD4 memory used three and CD4 naive used three.

This clone appeared a single time. TCRdb keeps only in-frame clones here, not all; method: immunoSEQ multiplex PCR. The data show around 690,000 clones, 90% seen once. The V gene lost 0 bases and the J gene lost 6 bases, with 18 bases spanning the gap. CDR3 length equals 16 residues. CDR1 is SGHAT, CDR2 FQNNGV, per germline. This clonotype was sampled from a man aged 18 to 29 in good health. Some clones in this sample may be carry-over from other donors' samples. The chain uses TRBV11-2 and TRBJ2-7; tentatively, D is TRBD1 or TRBD2 (5 bases each). The specimen sequenced was memory CD8+ T cells from PBMCs. This sample's subset: CD45RO+ cells pooled with CCR7-negative TemRA cells. The CDR3 here is CASSLDALAWGGEQYF. The CDR3 nucleotides read TGTGCCAGCAGCTTAGATGCCCTAGCTTGGGGCGGCGAGCAGTACTTC.